Presented here are 15 T cell receptor beta chains from one specimen sequenced in a study of T-cell memory formation after mild COVID-19 (dated by TCRdb to about 2021). The library was built by means of 5' RACE. The sequencing machine was an Illumina NovaSeq 6000. TCRdb's own reprocessing of the public reads used fastp at Q25 and MiXCR and kept productive beta chains. For every CDR3 protein sequence, its rows merge into one entry that carries the most common genes and DNA. For this sample the table gives 300,000 to 400,000 distinct CDR3 sequences, of which 10% to 15% were detected only once. About 21% of the sample is in the top ten clones. Sequencing used PBMCs or a T cell subset sorted from them (not recorded which). The receptor source for this set is a man aged 18 to 29 who had mild COVID-19 (a few samples of this study predate the infection). The sample titles of this study are shuffled in the database, so cell type and time point are left out; the donor was told from shared clones.

The table lists this clonotype with a few counts. The chain has TRBV5-1 and TRBJ2-4; 7 nucleotides line up with TRBD2. Germline CDR1 SGHRS, CDR2 YFSETQ. V dropped 4 bases and J dropped 6; count of bases not matched to a gene: 7. The CDR3 is 14 amino acids. The CDR3 loop is CASSPGGDLNIQYF. In DNA, the CDR3 is TGCGCCAGCAGCCCGGGAGGCGACTTAAACATTCAGTACTTC.

This clonotype was counted between two and nine times. The rearrangement links TRBV28 to TRBJ2-7; D is unclear. Germline CDR1 reads MDHEN; CDR2 reads SYDVKM. CDR3 size: 14 residues. V dropped 4 bases and J dropped 6 bases, with 16 bases sitting between them. CDR3 sequence reads: CASSSVLQPAEQYV. The CDR3 DNA reads TGTGCCAGCAGTTCCGTTTTGCAACCTGCCGAGCAGTACGTC.

This chain uses TRBV6-4 with TRBJ2-1; D is unclear. The germline gives CDR1 MRHNA, CDR2 SNTAGT. Trimming removed 5 bases from V and 8 bases from J, with 13 bases in between. The CDR3 spans 13 residues. Here the CDR3 DNA reads TGTGCCAGCAGTACCACCTGGAGAGATGAGCAGTTCTTC. Its protein is CASSTTWRDEQFF.

This clonotype was counted a few times. The chain recombines TRBV19 with TRBJ1-5; the D gene is possibly TRBD1 (5 bases). Germline V gene lookup returns CDR1 LNHDA and CDR2 SQIVND (reference sequence). The V gene lost 5 bases and the J gene lost 0 bases, with 11 bases spanning the gap. There are 15 residues in the CDR3. CDR3 DNA: TGTGCCAGTAGTCCGACAGCCCATAGCAATCAGCCCCAGCATTTT. Translation: CASSPTAHSNQPQHF.

The chain uses TRBV6-2 or TRBV6-3 and TRBJ1-1, with D hard to call. The CDR3 has 12 residues. Looked up from germline, CDR1 is MNHEY and CDR2 is SVGEGT. Trimming removed 2 bases at V and 3 bases at J, with 4 bases between. In DNA, the CDR3 is TGTGCCAGCAGTTACCCATACACTGAAGCTTTCTTT. This gives the protein CASSYPYTEAFF.

In DNA, the CDR3 is TGCAGTGCTCTCCGGGACTCAGCGGGTGAAGCTTTCTTT. Translation gives CSALRDSAGEAFF. The chain is built from TRBV20-1 and TRBJ1-1; D may be TRBD1 (5 bases). The V end lost 5 bases, the J end lost 7 bases, and 17 bases lay between the germline ends. This CDR3 is 13 amino acids long. From germline, CDR1 is DFQATT and CDR2 SNEGSKA (reference sequence).

This clonotype showed up just a few times. The chain has TRBV14 and TRBJ2-2; D gene uncertain. The CDR3 spans 14 residues. Per the germline V gene, CDR1 is SGHDN and CDR2 is FVKESK. With 3 bases removed from V and 4 bases from J, the gap between germline ends came to 9 bases. The CDR3 protein is CASSQQATTGELFF. CDR3 coding DNA: TGTGCCAGCAGCCAGCAAGCGACCACCGGGGAGCTGTTTTTT.

V is TRBV6-4 and J is TRBJ2-3, with D perhaps TRBD2 (6 bases). This CDR3 contains 14 residues. Per germline, CDR1 MRHNA and CDR2 SNTAGT. The ends were cut back, 7 bases at V and 4 bases at J, with 15 bases in the middle. CDR3 residues: CASTHSGGADTQYF. CDR3 in DNA: TGTGCCAGCACCCATAGCGGCGGGGCAGATACGCAGTATTTT.

CDR3 nucleotide sequence: TGCAGTGCCACCCTCGACAGAACCTTTCACAATGAGCAGTTCTTC. Amino acids: CSATLDRTFHNEQFF. The chain employs TRBV20-1 and TRBJ2-1; D may be TRBD1 (5 bases). Germline CDR1 DFQATT, CDR2 SNEGSKA (reference sequence). The V and J ends lost 6 bases and 5 bases respectively, with 20 bases between them. CDR3 size: 15 residues.

The chain is built from TRBV19 and TRBJ2-6; TRBD1 aligns across 7 bases. The CDR3 runs to 13 residues. Per germline, CDR1 LNHDA and CDR2 SQIVND (reference sequence). V lost 10 bases, J lost 4 bases, and 4 bases stayed unmatched. CDR3 nucleotide sequence: TGTGCCACCGGGACAGCCGGGGCCAACGTCCTGACTTTC. It specifies CATGTAGANVLTF. Looking up the rest from reference TRBV19 and TRBJ2-6 gives the full variable domain: DGGITQSPKYLFRKEGQNVTLSCEQNLNHDAMYWYRQDPGQGLRLIYYSQIVNDFQKGDIAEGYSVSREKKESFPLTVTSAQKNPTAFYLCATGTAGANVLTFGAGSRLTVL.

The gene calls are TRBV7-9 and TRBJ2-7; D is possibly TRBD1 or TRBD2 (5 bases each). CDR3 size: 16 residues. V was clipped by 5 bases and J by 0 bases, with 17 bases between them. Germline loops: CDR1 SEHNR, CDR2 FQNEAQ (reference sequence). In DNA, the CDR3 is TGTGCCAGCAGCCCACCAGGGACGGTTTACTCCTACGAGCAGTACTTC. Amino acids: CASSPPGTVYSYEQYF.

This clonotype was observed a handful of times. J is TRBJ2-7 and V is TRBV7-2, with TRBD2 matching over 7 bases. The germline CDR1 and CDR2 sequences are SGHTA and FQGNSA. CDR3 size: 15 residues. The trim removed 1 base at V and 4 bases at J, leaving 7 bases unmatched. For the CDR3, the DNA is TGTGCCAGCAGCTTAGGGGCTAGCGGATTATACGAGCAGTACTTC. Translation gives CASSLGASGLYEQYF. Filled out from reference TRBV7-2 and TRBJ2-7, the complete variable domain reads GAGVSQSPSNKVTEKGKDVELRCDPISGHTALYWYRQSLGQGLEFLIYFQGNSAPDKSGLPSDRFSAERTGGSVSTLTIQRTQQEDSAVYLCASSLGASGLYEQYFGPGTRLTVT.

This clonotype appeared many times. The chain couples TRBV12-3 or TRBV12-4 to TRBJ2-3; D is unresolved. This CDR3 is built from 15 residues. Between the trimmed V and J ends, which lost 0 bases and 0 bases, there was a span of 7 bases. The CDR3 region is CASSLAVHSTDTQYF. The CDR3 DNA follows: TGTGCCAGCAGTTTAGCGGTACATAGCACAGATACGCAGTATTTT.

This clonotype turned up a few times. V is TRBV7-9 and J is TRBJ1-2; perhaps TRBD1 as D (5 bases). Germline CDR1 is SEHNR and CDR2 is FQNEAQ (reference sequence). Trimming removed 5 bases from V and 2 bases from J, with 18 bases in between. The CDR3 is 16 residues long. For the CDR3, the DNA is TGTGCCAGCAGCCAGCGGGATTGGGGGGAGAACTATGGCTACACCTTC. Translation: CASSQRDWGENYGYTF.

In its sample, this clonotype was seen once. The genes are TRBV4-1 and TRBJ2-2; the D gene is possibly TRBD1 (6 bases). Trimming left V 6 bases short and J 6 bases short, with 17 bases between. The CDR3 spans 15 residues. The germline gives CDR1 MGHRA, CDR2 YSYEKL. Written as DNA, the CDR3 is TGCGCCAGCAGGCCCAGGGGTGATGTACCCGGGGAGCTGTTTTTT. Protein: CASRPRGDVPGELFF.